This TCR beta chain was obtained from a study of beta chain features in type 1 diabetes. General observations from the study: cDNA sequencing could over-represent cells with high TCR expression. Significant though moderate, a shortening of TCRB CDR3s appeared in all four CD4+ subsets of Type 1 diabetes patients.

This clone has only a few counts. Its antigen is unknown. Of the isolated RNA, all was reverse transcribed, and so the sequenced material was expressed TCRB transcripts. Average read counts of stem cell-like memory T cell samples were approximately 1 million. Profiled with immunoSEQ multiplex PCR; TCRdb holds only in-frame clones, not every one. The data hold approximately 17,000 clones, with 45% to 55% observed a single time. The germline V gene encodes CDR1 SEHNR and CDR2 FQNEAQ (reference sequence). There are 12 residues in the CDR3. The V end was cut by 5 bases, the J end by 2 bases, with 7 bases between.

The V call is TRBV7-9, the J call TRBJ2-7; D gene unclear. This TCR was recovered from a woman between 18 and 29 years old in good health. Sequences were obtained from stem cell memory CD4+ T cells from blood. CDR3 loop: CASSPNTYEQYF. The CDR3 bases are TGTGCCAGCAGCCCGAACACCTACGAGCAGTACTTC.